These T cell receptor beta chains were read from a single sample in a study of T-cell reconstitution after alpha-beta-depleted transplantation in children. TCRdb re-analysed the PCR reads in MiXCR, keeping a single row per CDR3 protein. The table shows about 210,000 distinct CDR3 sequences, with around a sixth occurring only once. The sequencing used PBMCs, mostly from graft donor cells, collected 360 days after TCRalphabeta/CD19-depleted stem cell transplant. The receptors were sampled from a male patient between 2 and 15 years old who had a stem cell transplant for acute lymphoblastic leukemia, so the T cells may come from the graft donor. Both conserved end residues are part of each CDR3. The D gene is left open where the match is weak. Clone size is shown for a subset of rows, as once, few, many or a class of expanded clone.

TRBJ2-1 | TRBV4-3 | few | . | CASSQVRGETPYNEQFF | TGCGCCAGCAGCCAAGTTCGCGGCGAGACCCCCTACAATGAGCAGTTCTTC
TRBJ2-5 | TRBV6-2/TRBV6-3 | few | TRBD2 | CASSFSGSQETQYF | TGTGCCAGCAGTTTTAGCGGGTCGCAAGAGACCCAGTACTTC
TRBJ2-1 | TRBV7-7 | . | . | CASSLAPGYGNEQFF | TGTGCCAGCAGCTTAGCGCCGGGGTACGGCAATGAGCAGTTCTTC
TRBJ2-6 | TRBV21-1 | few | . | CASSKNRVAAAGANVLTF | TGTGCCAGCAGCAAAAACAGGGTTGCGGCAGCTGGGGCCAACGTCCTGACTTTC
TRBJ2-3 | TRBV20-1 | . | TRBD1 | CSAVRDRGRDTQYF | TGCAGTGCTGTCCGGGACAGGGGGCGAGATACGCAGTATTTT
TRBJ1-1 | TRBV12-3/TRBV12-4 | . | . | CASSLPAGGGEAFF | TGTGCCAGCAGTTTACCGGCCGGGGGGGGTGAAGCTTTCTTT
TRBJ2-6 | TRBV3-1 | . | . | CASSQASGANVLTF | TGTGCCAGCAGCCAAGCCTCTGGGGCCAACGTCCTGACTTTC
TRBJ2-7 | TRBV15 | . | . | CATSRDVDPTYEQYF | TGTGCCACCAGCAGGGATGTTGACCCTACCTACGAGCAGTACTTC
TRBJ1-3 | TRBV10-3 | . | TRBD1 | CAISSGGMAGNTIYF | TGTGCCATCAGTTCAGGGGGAATGGCTGGAAACACCATATATTTT
TRBJ2-5 | TRBV11-2 | many | TRBD1 | CASSLVAGTGARDQYF | TGTGCCAGCAGCTTAGTTGCGGGGACAGGGGCCCGCGACCAGTACTTC
TRBJ2-7 | TRBV5-5 | few | . | CASSLTTGVTYEQYF | TGTGCCAGCAGCTTGACGACCGGGGTAACCTACGAGCAGTACTTC
TRBJ2-5 | TRBV5-5 | . | . | CASNGGGQETQYF | TGTGCCAGCAACGGTGGGGGGCAAGAGACCCAGTACTTC
TRBJ2-7 | TRBV20-1 | few | . | CSATYSESYEQYF | TGCAGTGCCACTTATAGCGAATCCTACGAGCAGTACTTC
TRBJ2-5 | TRBV29-1 | . | TRBD1 | CSVIPQGGRQETQYF | TGCAGCGTTATACCACAGGGGGGAAGGCAAGAGACCCAGTACTTC
TRBJ2-7 | TRBV5-1 | . | TRBD1 | CASSFGGQGYEQYF | TGCGCCAGCAGCTTTGGGGGACAGGGCTACGAGCAGTACTTC
TRBJ2-2 | TRBV15 | . | . | CATSRAVWESQVGPGGLFF | TGTGCCACCAGCAGGGCGGTGTGGGAATCGCAAGTGGGCCCGGGCGGGCTGTTTTTT
TRBJ2-2 | TRBV15 | few | TRBD2 | CATSRGNLAVNTGELFF | TGTGCCACCAGCAGAGGTAACCTAGCGGTAAACACCGGGGAGCTGTTTTTT
TRBJ2-1 | TRBV7-9 | . | . | CASSPTTVNEQFF | TGTGCCAGCAGCCCCACTACCGTCAATGAGCAGTTCTTC
TRBJ2-1 | TRBV5-1 | few | . | CASSFYLEQFF | TGCGCCAGCAGCTTCTACCTTGAGCAGTTCTTC
TRBJ2-7 | TRBV12-3/TRBV12-4 | . | TRBD1 | CASSSGQGNEQYF | TGTGCCAGCAGTTCCGGACAGGGGAACGAGCAGTACTTC
TRBJ2-5 | TRBV6-1 | few | TRBD1 | CASRQSDRVETQYF | TGTGCCAGCAGACAGTCGGACAGGGTAGAGACCCAGTACTTC
TRBJ2-5 | TRBV2 | . | TRBD1 | CASSEALGGQETQYF | TGTGCCAGCAGTGAAGCGCTAGGGGGACAGGAGACCCAGTACTTC
TRBJ2-5 | TRBV18 | few | . | CASSPLRDSQETQYF | TGTGCCAGCTCACCACTTCGGGACTCCCAGGAGACCCAGTACTTC
TRBJ2-7 | TRBV6-1 | . | . | CASSTNTALWQYF | TGTGCCAGCAGTACCAACACCGCCCTTTGGCAGTACTTC
TRBJ2-7 | TRBV4-2 | few | TRBD1 | CASSPQTGNPYEQYF | TGTGCCAGCAGCCCTCAGACAGGGAACCCCTACGAGCAGTACTTC
TRBJ1-2 | TRBV24-1 | few | TRBD1 | CATSDPDRGHGYTF | TGTGCCACCAGTGACCCTGACAGGGGGCATGGCTACACCTTC
TRBJ1-2 | TRBV6-1 | . | . | CASSEAGRLGYTF | TGTGCCAGCAGTGAAGCGGGTCGTCTAGGCTACACCTTC
TRBJ2-3 | TRBV11-2 | . | . | CASSLLWGTRDTQYF | TGTGCCAGCAGCTTACTTTGGGGGACTCGGGATACGCAGTATTTT
TRBJ2-2 | TRBV2 | . | . | CASVDPLNTGELFF | TGTGCCAGCGTCGACCCTCTGAACACCGGGGAGCTGTTTTTT
TRBJ2-1 | TRBV19 | many | . | CASSIDSRVANEQFF | TGTGCCAGTAGTATAGATTCCAGAGTAGCCAATGAGCAGTTCTTC
TRBJ1-1 | TRBV20-1 | many | . | CSAQGGQMNTEAFF | TGCAGTGCTCAAGGGGGTCAGATGAACACTGAAGCTTTCTTT
TRBJ1-2 | TRBV19 | . | . | CASLEDGYTF | TGTGCCAGTCTTGAGGATGGCTACACCTTC
TRBJ1-6 | TRBV5-1 | few | . | CASSLELGGVSPLHF | TGCGCCAGCAGCTTGGAATTGGGGGGGGTTTCACCCCTCCACTTT
TRBJ1-2 | TRBV20-1 | . | TRBD1 | CSAPDRGQGYTF | TGCAGTGCGCCGGACAGGGGGCAGGGCTACACCTTC
TRBJ1-1 | TRBV7-9 | . | . | CASSLNGQWNTEAFF | TGTGCCAGCAGCTTAAACGGGCAATGGAACACTGAAGCTTTCTTT
TRBJ1-1 | TRBV29-1 | many | . | CSVEGTDEIMNTEAFF | TGCAGCGTTGAGGGTACAGACGAAATTATGAACACTGAAGCTTTCTTT
TRBJ1-1 | TRBV18 | . | . | CASSPPFRTVNTEAFF | TGTGCCAGCTCACCACCGTTCAGGACCGTGAACACTGAAGCTTTCTTT
TRBJ2-1 | TRBV6-5 | . | . | CASSYRAASSYNEQFF | TGTGCCAGCAGTTACCGAGCTGCTAGCTCCTACAATGAGCAGTTCTTC
TRBJ1-1 | TRBV15 | few | . | CATSSRDRNTEAFF | TGTGCCACCAGCTCGCGGGACCGGAACACTGAAGCTTTCTTT
TRBJ2-1 | TRBV4-1 | . | TRBD1 | CASSTDRVYNEQFF | TGCGCCAGCAGCACGGACAGGGTTTACAATGAGCAGTTCTTC
TRBJ2-7 | TRBV7-2 | . | TRBD1 | CASSRGQGTPYEQYF | TGTGCCAGCAGCCGGGGACAGGGAACCCCCTACGAGCAGTACTTC
TRBJ1-1 | TRBV3-1 | . | . | CASSHLDGTEAFF | TGTGCCAGCAGCCACCTGGACGGCACTGAAGCTTTCTTT
TRBJ1-6 | TRBV6-5 | . | TRBD1 | CASSRDRGSERSPLHF | TGTGCCAGCAGCCGGGACAGGGGTTCGGAGCGTTCACCCCTCCACTTT
TRBJ2-1 | TRBV5-1 | many | . | CASSLALGSGNEQFF | TGCGCCAGCAGCTTGGCCCTAGGGAGCGGTAATGAGCAGTTCTTC
TRBJ2-1 | TRBV27 | few | TRBD2 | CASTAGVPLGEQFF | TGTGCCAGCACGGCGGGGGTCCCTCTCGGCGAGCAGTTCTTC
TRBJ2-1 | TRBV4-1 | . | TRBD1 | CASRFEGTVSYNEQFF | TGCGCCAGCAGGTTTGAAGGGACAGTCTCCTACAATGAGCAGTTCTTC
TRBJ1-1 | TRBV12-3/TRBV12-4 | many | . | CASRLNTEAFF | TGTGCCAGCAGGTTGAACACTGAAGCTTTCTTT
TRBJ2-2 | TRBV4-1 | . | TRBD2 | CASSTAGWTGELFF | TGCGCCAGCAGCACAGCGGGGTGGACCGGGGAGCTGTTTTTT
TRBJ2-7 | TRBV27 | few | TRBD1 | CASSPGGAGNEQYF | TGTGCCAGCAGTCCAGGGGGCGCGGGAAACGAGCAGTACTTC